Sequencing of this T cell receptor (beta chain) was carried out in a study of neurological immune-mediated disorders. The V gene's germline CDR1 is SGDLS and CDR2 YYNGEE. There are 15 residues in the CDR3. V was cut by 3 bases and J by 6 bases, with 19 bases left in between. TCRdb reanalysed the 5' RACE reads using MiXCR and keeps one entry per CDR3 protein. The data contain tens of thousands of distinct CDR3 sequences, around 11% of them seen just once; the ten biggest clones take up 6% to 8.5%. The time point is: longitudinal time-point 1 (baseline). This clonotype has a count of ten or more. Sequencing was carried out using PBMCs. This chain connects TRBV9 to TRBJ2-7; perhaps TRBD1 as D (6 bases). The receptor's source is a male donor with HTLV-1-associated myelopathy (HAM/TSP). This CDR3 reads CASSGDRSPWGEQYF. The CDR3 region has the DNA TGTGCCAGCAGCGGTGACAGGAGCCCTTGGGGCGAGCAGTACTTC.